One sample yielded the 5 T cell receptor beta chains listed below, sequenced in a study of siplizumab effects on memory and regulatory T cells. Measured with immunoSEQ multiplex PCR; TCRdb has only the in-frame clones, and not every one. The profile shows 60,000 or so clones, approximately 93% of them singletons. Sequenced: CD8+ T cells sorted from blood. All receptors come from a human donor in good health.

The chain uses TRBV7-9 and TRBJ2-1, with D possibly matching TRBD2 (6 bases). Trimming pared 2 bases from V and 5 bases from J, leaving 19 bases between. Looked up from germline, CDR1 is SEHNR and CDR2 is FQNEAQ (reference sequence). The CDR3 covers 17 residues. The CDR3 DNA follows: TGTGCCAGCAGCTTACCGTCGGGAGCGGCCCCTCACAATGAGCAGTTCTTC. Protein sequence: CASSLPSGAAPHNEQFF. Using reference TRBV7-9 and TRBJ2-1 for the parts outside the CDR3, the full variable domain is DTGVSQNPRHKITKRGQNVTFRCDPISEHNRLYWYRQTLGQGPEFLTYFQNEAQLEKSRLLSDRFSAERPKGSFSTLEIQRTEQGDSAMYLCASSLPSGAAPHNEQFFGPGTRLTVL.

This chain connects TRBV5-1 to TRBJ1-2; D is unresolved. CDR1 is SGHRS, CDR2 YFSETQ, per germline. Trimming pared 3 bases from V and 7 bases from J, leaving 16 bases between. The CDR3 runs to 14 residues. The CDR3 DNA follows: TGCGCCAGCAGCTCCGGACCCCTACAAAGTGGCTACACCTTC. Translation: CASSSGPLQSGYTF.

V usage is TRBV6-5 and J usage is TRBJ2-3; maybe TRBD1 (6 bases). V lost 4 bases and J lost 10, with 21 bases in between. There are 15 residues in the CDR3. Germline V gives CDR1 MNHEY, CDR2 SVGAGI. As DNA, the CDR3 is TGTGCCAGCAGTTCTACAGGGTCGATCTCAAGACCGCAGTATTTT. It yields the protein CASSSTGSISRPQYF.

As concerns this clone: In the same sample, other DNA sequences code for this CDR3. The CDR3 loop is CASSLSRGTDTQYF. CDR3 bases: TGTGCCAGCAGTTTATCGAGGGGGACAGATACGCAGTATTTT. The chain links TRBV27 to TRBJ2-3; a possible D gene is TRBD1 (6 bases). V was cut by 0 bases and J by 3 bases, with 7 bases left in between. CDR3 size: 14 residues. Germline V gives CDR1 MNHEY, CDR2 SMNVEV (reference sequence).

The CDR3 DNA reads TGTGCCAGCAGCGTAGGGCAGATGAACACTGAAGCTTTCTTT. Protein: CASSVGQMNTEAFF. The chain employs TRBV9 and TRBJ1-1; D is uncertain. The CDR3 runs to 14 residues. Germline CDR1 reads SGDLS; CDR2 reads YYNGEE. V was trimmed by 0 bases and J by 0 bases, leaving 6 bases between them.